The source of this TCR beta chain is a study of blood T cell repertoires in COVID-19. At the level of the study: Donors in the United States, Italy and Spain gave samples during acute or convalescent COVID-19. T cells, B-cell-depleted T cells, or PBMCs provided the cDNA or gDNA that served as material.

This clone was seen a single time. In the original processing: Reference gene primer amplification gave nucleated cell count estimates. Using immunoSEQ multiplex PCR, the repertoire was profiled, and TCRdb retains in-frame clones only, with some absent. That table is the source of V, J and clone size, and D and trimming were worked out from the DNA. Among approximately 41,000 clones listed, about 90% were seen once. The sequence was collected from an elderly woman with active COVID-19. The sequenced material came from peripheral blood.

CDR3 loop: CASSPTLTTGGHQPQHF. CDR3 bases: TGTGCCAGCAGTCCTACCCTAACGACAGGGGGCCATCAGCCCCAGCATTTT. The chain joins TRBV28 to TRBJ1-5; 10 nucleotides agree with TRBD1. CDR1 is MDHEN, CDR2 SYDVKM, per germline. The CDR3 loop spans 17 amino acids. After removal of 5 bases from V and 5 bases from J, the junction contained 12 bases not matched to a gene.